The source of this T cell receptor beta chain is a study of blood T cell repertoires in COVID-19. This table comes from immunoSEQ multiplex PCR, and its TCRdb copy is limited to in-frame clones, with some not included. The profile shows around 190,000 clones, roughly nine tenths of them singletons. The CDR3 length is 14 residues. V lost 5 bases to trimming and J lost 0 bases, with 7 bases between them. In germline, CDR1 is SGHTA, CDR2 FQGNSA. Sequencing was performed on peripheral blood. This TCR was sampled from a man in his 70s with active or convalescent COVID-19. This sequence joins TRBV7-2 and TRBJ1-4; D gene unclear. The CDR3 nucleotides are TGTGCCAGCAGCAGAGTTTCAACTAATGAAAAACTGTTTTTT. The encoded protein is CASSRVSTNEKLFF.